Presented here are 4 T cell receptor beta chains from one specimen sequenced in a study of blood T cells in healthy people across ages. A sample-barcoded 5' primer and a J-beta primer mix were used in a second PCR of about 6 to 11 cycles. One entry per CDR3 protein results from TCRdb running MiXCR on the 5' RACE reads. The sample lists hundreds of thousands of distinct CDR3 sequences, less than 35% seen once, with around 14% in the top ten. Source material: blood. These receptors all come from a woman older than 75 in good health.

CDR3 sequence reads: CASSLGGMSGNTIYF. The DNA of the CDR3 is TGTGCCAGCAGTTTAGGGGGTATGTCTGGAAACACCATATATTTT. The chain carries TRBV28 and TRBJ1-3; TRBD1 might be the D (5 bases). Germline lookup yields CDR1 MDHEN and CDR2 SYDVKM. Trimming took off 2 bases at V and 1 base at J, with 9 bases between the two ends. This CDR3 contains 15 residues.

This clonotype was seen more than once but under ten times. The chain joins TRBV18 to TRBJ2-7; the match to TRBD1 covers 10 bases. CDR3 length equals 14 residues. Germline V CDR1 and CDR2: KGHSH, LQKENI. The V gene end was trimmed by 3 bases and the J gene end by 5 bases; junction bases not matched to a gene: 4. This chain's CDR3 is CASSPAGTGDEQYF. The CDR3 DNA reads as TGTGCCAGCTCACCCGCCGGGACAGGGGACGAGCAGTACTTC.

This clonotype was counted between two and nine times. A read error is possible here, since a much larger clone lies one base away. The chain is built from TRBV6-1 and TRBJ2-1; possibly TRBD2 for D (7 bases). There are 16 residues in the CDR3. CDR1 is MNHNS and CDR2 is SASEGT in the germline V gene. The CDR3 DNA follows: TGTGCCAGCAGGGGGGCGGGGGCAGCCTCCTGCAATGAGCAGTTCTTC. It yields the protein CASRGAGAASCNEQFF.

The table lists this clonotype with many counts. The chain uses TRBV15 and TRBJ2-1, with 7 bases aligning to TRBD2. Germline CDR1 reads LNHNV; CDR2 reads YYDKDF (reference sequence). CDR3 length equals 16 residues. V trimming: 0 bases; J trimming: 0 bases; junction bases outside the gene matches: 2. The DNA of the CDR3 is TGTGCCACCAGCAGAGAGCGGGGGAGCTCCTACAATGAGCAGTTCTTC. Protein product: CATSRERGSSYNEQFF.